This TCR beta chain emerged from a study of OX40 agonist ivuxolimab in advanced cancers. Whole-study context: Those treated in dose escalation had hepatocellular carcinoma, melanoma, renal cell cancer or head and neck cancer.

A note on this clone: The antigen is unknown.

The germline CDR1 and CDR2 sequences are DFQATT and SNEGSKA (reference sequence). Trimming cost V 8 bases and J 2 bases, with 6 bases left between them. There are 10 residues in the CDR3. Sequencing used immunoSEQ multiplex PCR; TCRdb keeps in-frame clones, though not all of them. The sample shows some 54,000 clones, roughly 90% of them seen only once. Study findings and constraints: Blood T cells, both CD4+ and CD8+, expanded clonally by week 6 at 0.1 to 3.0 mg/kg.

The sequence came from an adult with an advanced solid tumor such as melanoma, head and neck, liver or kidney cancer. Sequenced here: CD4+ or CD8+ T cells sorted from blood, sampled in a trial of the OX40 agonist ivuxolimab. This chain uses TRBV20-1 with TRBJ2-5, with D uncertain. CDR3 DNA: TGCAGTCTTGCGCAAGAGACCCAGTACTTC. It encodes CSLAQETQYF.